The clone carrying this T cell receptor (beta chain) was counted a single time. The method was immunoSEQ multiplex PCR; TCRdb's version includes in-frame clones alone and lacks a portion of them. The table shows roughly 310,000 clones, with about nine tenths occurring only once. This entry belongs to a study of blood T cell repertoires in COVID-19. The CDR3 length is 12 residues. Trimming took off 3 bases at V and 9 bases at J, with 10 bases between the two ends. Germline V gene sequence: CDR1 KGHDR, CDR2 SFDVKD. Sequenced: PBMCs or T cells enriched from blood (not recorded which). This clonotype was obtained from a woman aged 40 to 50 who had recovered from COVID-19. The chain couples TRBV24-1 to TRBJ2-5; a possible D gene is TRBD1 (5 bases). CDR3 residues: CATSDERQPQYF. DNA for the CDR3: TGTGCCACCAGTGATGAAAGACAGCCCCAGTACTTC.